The 10 T cell receptor beta chains given below trace back to one sample, sequenced in a study of T cell responses to AZD1222 COVID-19 vaccine. The protocol was immunoSEQ multiplex PCR, while the TCRdb copy is restricted to in-frame clones and leaves out a portion. The repertoire holds 85,000 to 100,000 clones, with roughly nine tenths as singletons. This sample comprised peripheral blood, obtained on day 0 of AZD1222 vaccination. These receptors were obtained from an adult in good health.

The chain employs TRBV30 and TRBJ2-7; D is perhaps TRBD1 (5 bases). The CDR3 is 14 residues long. CDR1 is GTSNPN, CDR2 SVGIG, per germline (reference sequence). Trimming cost V 0 bases and J 5 bases, with 14 bases left between them. The CDR3 nucleotides are TGTGCCTGGAGTGTACGGGCGTTAGGGGACGAGCAGTACTTC. Protein product: CAWSVRALGDEQYF.

This clone has only one observation. This sequence joins TRBV2 and TRBJ2-1, with 13 bases identical to TRBD2. The J segment lost 9 bases and the V segment lost 3 bases, leaving 5 bases of the junction unmatched. The CDR3 spans 15 residues. Germline CDR1 and CDR2: SNHLY and FYNNEI. The DNA for the CDR3 is TGTGCCAGCAGTGAGGGACTAGCGGGGTATAGTGAGCAGTTCTTC. The encoded protein is CASSEGLAGYSEQFF.

V and J are TRBV2 and TRBJ2-7, with 9 bases fitting TRBD1. CDR1 and CDR2 (germline): SNHLY, FYNNEI. The junction had 7 bases not matched to a gene; V was cut back by 7 bases and J by 0 bases. The CDR3 sequence is 15 residues long. This chain's CDR3 is CASTEGQGLSYEQYF. In DNA, the CDR3 is TGTGCCAGCACAGAGGGACAGGGCCTCTCCTACGAGCAGTACTTC.

The V gene is TRBV5-1, the J gene TRBJ2-2; 8 positions match TRBD2. Looked up from germline, CDR1 is SGHRS and CDR2 is YFSETQ. V lost 1 base to trimming and J lost 5 bases; unmatched junction nucleotides: 4. There are 15 residues in the CDR3. The CDR3 DNA is TGCGCCAGCAGCTTGATCGGCGGGGGGACCGGGGAGCTGTTTTTT. It is translated as CASSLIGGGTGELFF.

The chain recombines TRBV19 with TRBJ1-2; no reliable D call. There are 14 residues in the CDR3. In germline, CDR1 is LNHDA, CDR2 SQIVND (reference sequence). The V end was cut by 5 bases, the J end by 7 bases, with 17 bases between. The CDR3 reads CASSFRSEETGYTF. CDR3 coding DNA: TGTGCCAGTAGTTTCCGCAGCGAGGAGACTGGCTACACCTTC.

The chain links TRBV4-2 to TRBJ1-1; weak D call: TRBD1 (5 bases). Trimming cost V 1 base and J 4 bases, with 13 bases left between them. The CDR3 has 15 residues. Germline lookup yields CDR1 LGHNA and CDR2 YNFKEQ. The CDR3 nucleotides are TGTGCCAGCAGCCAAGGGACATCGTTGCGCACTGAAGCTTTCTTT. Its translation is CASSQGTSLRTEAFF.

The V call is TRBV13, the J call TRBJ2-1, with 7 bases matching TRBD2. CDR1 is PRHDT, CDR2 FYEKMQ, per germline (reference sequence). V lost 4 bases and J lost 8; bases outside the gene matches: 14. CDR3 length: 16 amino acids. The chain's CDR3 is CASSSPGLPRSDEQFF. DNA of the CDR3: TGTGCCAGCAGCTCCCCGGGACTACCGAGGTCGGATGAGCAGTTCTTC. Using reference TRBV13 and TRBJ2-1 for the parts outside the CDR3, the full variable domain is AAGVIQSPRHLIKEKRETATLKCYPIPRHDTVYWYQQGPGQDPQFLISFYEKMQSDKGSIPDRFSAQQFSDYHSELNMSSLELGDSALYFCASSSPGLPRSDEQFFGPGTRLTVL.

This clone was seen a few times. The gene calls are TRBV5-4 and TRBJ1-6; possibly TRBD1 for D (5 bases). The length of the CDR3 is 14 residues. The germline V gene has CDR1 SGHNT and CDR2 YYREEE (reference sequence). V dropped 4 bases and J dropped 10 bases, with 15 bases sitting between them. CDR3 amino acids: CASSEMRGGSPLHF. CDR3 nucleotide sequence: TGTGCCAGCAGCGAGATGAGGGGCGGGTCACCCCTCCACTTT.

This chain connects TRBV11-2 to TRBJ1-2; 7 positions agree with TRBD1. The CDR3 runs 14 residues. Germline assignment: CDR1 SGHAT and CDR2 FQNNGV. V lost 3 bases, J lost 3 bases, and 4 bases stayed unmatched. The CDR3 here is CASSFDRDDYGYTF. In nucleotides, the CDR3 is TGTGCCAGCAGCTTTGACAGGGACGACTATGGCTACACCTTC.

This sequence joins TRBV30 and TRBJ2-1; 8 nucleotides align to TRBD2. The CDR3 has 15 amino acids. V lost 2 bases and J lost 0; bases outside the gene matches: 3. CDR1 and CDR2 (germline): GTSNPN, SVGIG (reference sequence). The CDR3 is CAWSSGTSSYNEQFF. The CDR3 region has the DNA TGTGCCTGGAGTTCCGGGACTAGCTCCTACAATGAGCAGTTCTTC.